Below are 23 T cell receptor beta chains sequenced from a single sample in a study of blood T cell repertoires in COVID-19. Libraries were prepared by immunoSEQ multiplex PCR; TCRdb keeps only in-frame clonotypes and omits some of them. This table has about 200,000 clones, less than 90% appearing once. The specimen sequenced was peripheral blood. Every receptor here comes from a woman in her 70s with acute or convalescent COVID-19.

The gene calls are TRBV5-1 and TRBJ2-3, with a weak D call TRBD2 (5 bases). CDR1 and CDR2 from the germline V gene are SGHRS and YFSETQ. The length of the CDR3 is 15 residues. Trimming took 4 bases from V and 5 from J, leaving 17 bases between them. The CDR3 nucleotides read TGCGCCAGCAGCGTCGGGGATAGGAGTCAAGATACGCAGTATTTT. Protein product: CASSVGDRSQDTQYF.

The chain uses TRBV7-2 and TRBJ2-7; TRBD2 matches 10 bases. The CDR3 has 17 residues. With V trimmed by 2 bases and J by 3 bases, 10 bases remained unmatched. CDR1 is SGHTA and CDR2 is FQGNSA in the germline V gene. CDR3 region: CASSLHHIAGGHYEQYF. Here the CDR3 DNA reads TGTGCCAGCAGCTTACATCACATAGCGGGGGGCCACTACGAGCAGTACTTC.

The chain couples TRBV6-2 or TRBV6-3 to TRBJ2-3; TRBD2 matches at 7 bases. This CDR3 spans 14 amino acids. Trimming at V came to 2 bases and at J to 6 bases, leaving 5 bases not matched to a gene. Germline assignment: CDR1 MNHEY and CDR2 SVGEGT. CDR3 nucleotides: TGTGCCAGCAGTTACCGGGGGGATGGGGATACGCAGTATTTT. Translation gives CASSYRGDGDTQYF.

Only one count was recorded for this clone. In nucleotides, the CDR3 is TGTGCCAGCAGCTTATCTGCCGGGAGCTATGGCTACACCTTC. Protein product: CASSLSAGSYGYTF. V is TRBV7-9 and J is TRBJ1-2; no clear D. V lost 2 bases and J lost 4, with 11 bases in between. Germline CDR1 and CDR2: SEHNR and FQNEAQ (reference sequence). This CDR3 contains 14 residues.

V usage is TRBV6-5 and J usage is TRBJ1-4; no clear D gene. CDR1 is MNHEY, CDR2 SVGAGI, per germline. This CDR3 spans 11 amino acids. V lost 6 bases and J lost 8, with 7 bases in between. The CDR3 reads CASRHAEKLFF. CDR3 nucleotides: TGTGCCAGCAGACACGCCGAAAAACTGTTTTTT.

This clone occurred once. The chain joins TRBV19 to TRBJ2-3, with 7 bases matching TRBD1. Germline CDR1 reads LNHDA; CDR2 reads SQIVND (reference sequence). V lost 5 bases to trimming and J lost 0 bases; unmatched junction nucleotides: 5. CDR3 length: 15 amino acids. In DNA, the CDR3 is TGTGCCAGTAGTTCCGACAGGGTTAGCACAGATACGCAGTATTTT. It yields the protein CASSSDRVSTDTQYF.

The chain couples TRBV5-1 to TRBJ2-3; 12 nucleotides align to TRBD1. Looked up from germline, CDR1 is SGHRS and CDR2 is YFSETQ. V lost 2 bases and J lost 7; bases outside the gene matches: 5. The CDR3 contains 15 residues. The CDR3 here is CASSFGTGGMNTQYF. The CDR3 bases are TGCGCCAGCAGCTTCGGGACAGGGGGCATGAATACGCAGTATTTT.

The chain recombines TRBV6-4 with TRBJ1-5, with D possibly TRBD1 on 6 matching bases. The V gene lost 3 bases and the J gene lost 6 bases, with 15 bases spanning the gap. The CDR3 is made up of 15 amino acids. The V gene's germline CDR1 is MRHNA and CDR2 SNTAGT. In DNA, the CDR3 is TGTGCCAGCAGTGAGAATACTGGGGGCGGTCAGCCCCAGCATTTT. Its protein is CASSENTGGGQPQHF.

This clone came up a few times. The chain combines TRBV6-1 with TRBJ1-1; D may be TRBD1 (6 bases). CDR3 length equals 14 residues. Germline values: CDR1 MNHNS, CDR2 SASEGT. V shed 1 base and J shed 6 bases, with 12 bases lying between them. This CDR3 reads CASSEVTGKAEAFF. CDR3 DNA: TGTGCCAGCAGTGAAGTTACAGGGAAGGCTGAAGCTTTCTTT.

This chain links TRBV4-2 with TRBJ1-2; D possibly corresponds to TRBD1 (6 bases). V was shortened by 1 base and J by 0 bases, with 12 bases between the two germline ends. The CDR3 loop spans 16 amino acids. The germline CDR1 and CDR2 sequences are LGHNA and YNFKEQ. The CDR3: CASSQGGQGANYGYTF. The CDR3 bases are TGTGCCAGCAGCCAAGGGGGGCAAGGGGCTAACTATGGCTACACCTTC.

This chain joins TRBV18 and TRBJ2-1, with 10 bases fitting TRBD2. Trimming took 3 bases from V and 9 from J; bases not matched to a gene: 5. The CDR3 covers 14 residues. Germline CDR1 KGHSH, CDR2 LQKENI. In nucleotides, the CDR3 is TGTGCCAGCTCACCGCTAGCGGGAGCGGGTGAGCAGTTCTTC. This translates into CASSPLAGAGEQFF.

This rearrangement joins TRBV7-2 to TRBJ1-4, with a possible D match to TRBD1 (5 bases). The CDR3 consists of 15 residues. Germline V gene sequence: CDR1 SGHTA, CDR2 FQGNSA. Trimming cost V 1 base and J 7 bases, with 13 bases left between them. The CDR3 reads CASSLGGRQGEKLFF. In nucleotides, the CDR3 is TGTGCCAGCAGCTTAGGTGGGAGGCAGGGTGAAAAACTGTTTTTT.

This clone showed up just once. The rearrangement joins TRBV3-1 (or the pseudogene TRBV3-2) to TRBJ1-2; the D is unclear. CDR3 length: 13 residues. Germline CDR1 LGHDT, CDR2 YNNKEL (reference sequence). The V gene lost 1 base and the J gene lost 8 bases, with 11 bases spanning the gap. The DNA of the CDR3 is TGTGCCAGCAGCCAAGGTCCGGGAGGCGGCTACACCTTC. As protein: CASSQGPGGGYTF.

The chain is built from TRBV5-1 and TRBJ2-5; D uncertain. Per germline, CDR1 SGHRS and CDR2 YFSETQ. The CDR3 extends over 12 amino acids. V lost 4 bases to trimming and J lost 0 bases, with 4 bases between them. The CDR3 DNA reads as TGCGCCAGCAGCCGGGACCAAGAGACCCAGTACTTC. Its translation is CASSRDQETQYF.

J is TRBJ2-4 and V is TRBV6-5; 10 bases are a match to TRBD1. From germline, CDR1 is MNHEY and CDR2 SVGAGI. The V segment lost 6 bases and the J segment 13 bases; nucleotides outside the gene matches: 6. The CDR3 consists of 12 residues. CDR3 residues: CASSRDRGLQYF. The CDR3 DNA follows: TGTGCCAGCAGCCGGGACAGGGGATTACAGTACTTC.

J is TRBJ2-3 and V is TRBV6-2 or TRBV6-3; D is perhaps TRBD2 (5 bases). The V and J ends lost 2 bases and 5 bases respectively, with 20 bases between them. The germline CDR1 and CDR2 sequences are MNHEY and SVGEGT. This CDR3 spans 17 amino acids. CDR3 nucleotides: TGTGCCAGCAGTTACCCCGAGCGGCCGGGTTCGGGAGATACGCAGTATTTT. This encodes CASSYPERPGSGDTQYF.

V and J are TRBV2 and TRBJ2-2; the match to TRBD2 covers 8 bases. From germline, CDR1 is SNHLY and CDR2 FYNNEI. The V segment lost 5 bases and the J segment 5 bases; nucleotides outside the gene matches: 7. The CDR3 runs 15 residues. CDR3 DNA sequence: TGTGCCAGCAGTTGGACTCGGGGGGGAACCGGGGAGCTGTTTTTT. Protein product: CASSWTRGGTGELFF.

The chain carries TRBV6-1 and TRBJ2-2; weak D call: TRBD2 (5 bases). CDR3 length equals 12 residues. Germline V gene data show CDR1 as MNHNS and CDR2 as SASEGT. V lost 6 bases and J 7 bases, leaving 9 bases between the germline ends. This CDR3 is CASRLEVGELFF. CDR3 DNA sequence: TGTGCCAGCAGACTAGAGGTCGGGGAGCTGTTTTTT.

The chain joins TRBV19 to TRBJ1-1; no clear D. The CDR3 is 14 residues long. The germline gives CDR1 LNHDA, CDR2 SQIVND (reference sequence). Trimming took 3 bases from V and 1 from J, leaving 9 bases between them. CDR3: CASSIGRANTEAFF. In DNA form, the CDR3 reads TGTGCCAGTAGTATTGGGAGAGCGAACACTGAAGCTTTCTTT.

This chain connects TRBV7-2 to TRBJ2-7, with a weak D call TRBD2 (6 bases). This CDR3 is built from 16 residues. The germline V gene encodes CDR1 SGHTA and CDR2 FQGNSA. V dropped 3 bases and J dropped 2 bases, with 17 bases sitting between them. DNA of the CDR3: TGTGCCAGCAGCTTTAAACCGAGCGGGCTCCCCTACGAGCAGTACTTC. Its protein product is CASSFKPSGLPYEQYF.

This chain uses TRBV4-3 with TRBJ1-6; no clear D. This CDR3 has 14 amino acids. Germline V lookup: CDR1 LGHNA, CDR2 YSLEER. Trimming pared 0 bases from V and 7 bases from J, leaving 7 bases between. The CDR3 DNA sequence: TGCGCCAGCAGCCAAGATCTTCGGAATTCACCCCTCCACTTT. Translated, it gives CASSQDLRNSPLHF.

The chain combines TRBV24-1 with TRBJ1-1, with 7 bases fitting TRBD1. J was trimmed by 6 bases and V by 4 bases; bases with no gene match: 10. This CDR3 contains 15 residues. Germline lookup yields CDR1 KGHDR and CDR2 SFDVKD. The CDR3 DNA sequence: TGTGCCACCAGTGACTCCGACAGGGATAAGGCTGAAGCTTTCTTT. Translated, it gives CATSDSDRDKAEAFF.

The rearrangement uses TRBV11-3 and TRBJ2-5; 15 bases match TRBD2. Germline CDR1 reads SGHNT; CDR2 reads YENEEA. V trimming: 4 bases; J trimming: 4 bases; junction bases outside the gene matches: 7. The CDR3 is 17 amino acids. The CDR3 protein is CASSSGTSGRKGETQYF. The DNA for the CDR3 is TGTGCCAGCAGCTCGGGGACTAGCGGGAGGAAAGGAGAGACCCAGTACTTC.